This T cell receptor (beta chain) was identified in a study of T-cell reconstitution after alpha-beta-depleted transplantation in children. This clonotype has ten or more counts. Unique molecular identifiers were built into the TCRbeta library. TCRdb reanalysed the PCR reads using MiXCR and keeps one entry per CDR3 protein. Here the sample spans roughly 500,000 distinct CDR3 sequences, over 9.5% being singletons. The V and J ends lost 7 bases and 4 bases, in that order; junction bases with no gene match: 6. CDR1 and CDR2 (germline): MNHEY, SVGEGT. The CDR3 loop spans 14 amino acids. This rearrangement joins TRBV6-2 or TRBV6-3 to TRBJ2-2, with TRBD1 identical over 7 bases. This receptor was taken from a child aged 2 to 10 with inherited bone marrow failure, due to receive a stem cell transplant. Sequencing was performed on PBMCs, taken before TCRalphabeta/CD19-depleted stem cell transplant. The CDR3 DNA is TGTGCCAGCACGACAGGGATTAGCACCGGGGAGCTGTTTTTT. This sequence encodes CASTTGISTGELFF.